The clone carrying this T cell receptor beta chain was seen once. The antigen is not known. Only in-frame clones appear in the TCRdb table, and some are missing; sequencing was by immunoSEQ multiplex PCR. The sample has roughly 11,000 clones, 90% to 95% seen once; the top ten hold approximately 3.1%. Germline CDR1 is SGHNT and CDR2 is YYREEE (reference sequence). This CDR3 is built from 16 residues. Trimming stripped 6 bases from V and 4 bases from J, with 22 bases between. This entry comes from a study of graft-versus-host responses after intestinal transplantation. Study overall: Multivisceral, liver-intestinal, or isolated intestinal transplants were given to recipients. Anti-thymocyte globulin induction was given to all recipients, followed by tacrolimus and steroids for 2 to 4 years.

Study-wide findings and caveats: The recipient marrow held GvH clones, and some of them showed up first in ileum or blood. There was an association between peak levels of circulating GvH clones and early post-transplant HvG declines.

Time point of the sample: postoperative day 105 after intestinal transplantation (dayNNNN = postoperative day). This chain joins TRBV5-4 and TRBJ1-2; D unclear. The material sequenced was PBMCs, taken 105 days after intestinal transplantation. This TCR came from a human patient who received an intestinal transplant, so some T cells may come from the graft donor. The CDR3 DNA sequence: TGTGCCAGCACATGGTACATACCAGGAAAGACCTATGGCTACACCTTC. It is translated as CASTWYIPGKTYGYTF. The full variable domain, with the rest looked up from reference TRBV5-4 and TRBJ1-2, is ETGVTQSPTHLIKTRGQQVTLRCSSQSGHNTVSWYQQALGQGPQFIFQYYREEENGRGNFPPRFSGLQFPNYSSELNVNALELDDSALYLCASTWYIPGKTYGYTFGSGTRLTVV.